The 10 T cell receptor beta chains in this list originate from one sample, sequenced in a study of shared clonotypes between healthy human individuals. Assay used: immunoSEQ multiplex PCR; TCRdb lists only in-frame clones, some missing. This table has about 2.4 million clones, roughly 93% appearing once. The specimen sequenced was naive CD4+ T cells from PBMCs. The subset is: CD45RA+ positively selected. These receptors all come from a man aged 18 to 30 in good health. Some clones in this sample may be carry-over from other donors' samples.

The chain couples TRBV5-6 to TRBJ1-2; D not resolved. Germline assignment: CDR1 SGHDT and CDR2 YYEEEE. This CDR3 region has 13 residues. Trimming shortened V by 2 bases and J by 7 bases, and 12 bases separated the two germline ends. The CDR3 spells CASSFSRDRGYTF. The CDR3 nucleotides read TGTGCCAGCAGCTTTTCGCGGGATCGTGGCTACACCTTC.

The V and J genes are TRBV28 and TRBJ2-7, with D possibly TRBD2 on 6 matching bases. CDR3 length equals 13 residues. Germline-derived CDR1 and CDR2 are MDHEN and SYDVKM. Between the trimmed V and J ends, which lost 6 bases and 0 bases, there was a span of 9 bases. The CDR3, as DNA: TGTGCCAGCAGACCGGGGGTCTCCTACGAGCAGTACTTC. Amino acids: CASRPGVSYEQYF.

The chain links TRBV28 to TRBJ1-5; maybe TRBD1 (6 bases). V gave up 3 bases and J gave up 1 base, with 16 bases separating them. CDR3 length: 17 amino acids. In germline, CDR1 is MDHEN, CDR2 SYDVKM. The CDR3 nucleotides read TGTGCCAGCAGTTTTTGGGCGGGGGGCTACAGCAATCAGCCCCAGCATTTT. Protein sequence: CASSFWAGGYSNQPQHF.

CDR3 sequence: CASSFDGTYEQYF. The DNA for the CDR3 is TGTGCCAGCAGCTTTGACGGCACCTACGAGCAGTACTTC. The genes are TRBV11-3 and TRBJ2-7; D is unclear. The CDR3 runs 13 residues. Germline CDR1 SGHNT, CDR2 YENEEA. V gave up 3 bases and J gave up 2 bases, with 8 bases separating them.

V usage is TRBV6-6 and J usage is TRBJ1-5; D possibly corresponds to TRBD1 (6 bases). Trimming removed 6 bases at V and 2 bases at J, with 14 bases between. Germline V gene sequence: CDR1 MNHNY, CDR2 SVGAGI (reference sequence). The CDR3 length is 15 residues. The CDR3 DNA reads TGTGCCAGCAGCGAGGGGGGAGGGGGCAATCAGCCCCAGCATTTT. Protein product: CASSEGGGGNQPQHF.

This clone was detected only once. Here the CDR3 DNA reads TGTGTCAGAAGTCCGCCGGCGGTAGCTTTAGGGGAATACGAGCAGTACTTC. Translation gives CVRSPPAVALGEYEQYF. This chain joins TRBV7-5 and TRBJ2-7; TRBD1, as called in the table, went unchecked against the DNA. TRBV7-5 is tagged as a pseudogene. The CDR3 loop spans 17 amino acids.

The chain combines TRBV18 with TRBJ2-3; TRBD2 matches at 7 bases. V shed 5 bases, J shed 6 bases, and the junction held 8 bases outside the gene matches. Germline CDR1 KGHSH, CDR2 LQKENI. The CDR3 extends over 14 amino acids. The DNA of the CDR3 is TGTGCCAGCTCAGGAGCTAGCGGATGGGATACGCAGTATTTT. It translates to CASSGASGWDTQYF. Variable domain in full (rest from reference TRBV18 and TRBJ2-3): NAGVMQNPRHLVRRRGQEARLRCSPMKGHSHVYWYRQLPEEGLKFMVYLQKENIIDESGMPKERFSAEFPKEGPSILRIQQVVRGDSAAYFCASSGASGWDTQYFGPGTRLTVL.

The CDR3 region has the DNA TGTGCCAGCACCAAGGACAGGGGGCCGGGCGAGCAGTACTTC. Amino acids: CASTKDRGPGEQYF. J is TRBJ2-7 and V is TRBV18, with 11 bases that match TRBD1. The CDR3 consists of 14 residues. CDR1 KGHSH and CDR2 LQKENI come from the germline V gene. V lost 8 bases to trimming and J lost 6 bases; unmatched junction nucleotides: 9.

To note about this clone: The sample carries other DNA sequences with the same CDR3. V usage is TRBV7-3 and J usage is TRBJ2-5; the D is unclear. V gave up 3 bases and J gave up 2 bases, with 7 bases separating them. This CDR3 region has 13 residues. Germline assignment: CDR1 SGHTA and CDR2 FQGTGA. CDR3 DNA sequence: TGTGCCAGCAGCTTCACAGTTCAAGAGACCCAGTACTTC. Its translation: CASSFTVQETQYF.

The rearrangement links TRBV2 to TRBJ2-1, with TRBD2 matching 9 bases. The germline V gene has CDR1 SNHLY and CDR2 FYNNEI. Unmatched junction bases numbered 4, after V lost 1 base and J lost 6 bases. CDR3 length: 15 amino acids. The CDR3 spells CASSEVLAGTNEQFF. As DNA, the CDR3 is TGTGCCAGCAGTGAAGTCCTAGCGGGGACCAATGAGCAGTTCTTC. The full variable domain, completed using reference TRBV2 and TRBJ2-1, is EPEVTQTPSHQVTQMGQEVILRCVPISNHLYFYWYRQILGQKVEFLVSFYNNEISEKSEIFDDQFSVERPDGSNFTLKIRSTKLEDSAMYFCASSEVLAGTNEQFFGPGTRLTVL.